This entry is about one T cell receptor (beta chain). Its specificity is unknown. Next came a second PCR, run for roughly 6 to 11 cycles, which used a sample-barcoded 5' primer along with a J-beta primer mix. One entry per CDR3 protein, called by TCRdb with MiXCR from the 5' RACE reads. This table has some 1 million distinct CDR3 sequences, 45% appearing once. The CDR3 runs 13 residues. V was cut by 5 bases and J by 7 bases, with 15 bases left in between. The germline V gene encodes CDR1 MNHEY and CDR2 SVGAGI. The study drew donors from healthy Caucasian individuals in Russia aged 6 to 90. The data belong to a study of blood T cells in healthy people across ages. Study observations and caveats: Naive and antigen-experienced cells could not be conclusively compared, given unsorted PBMCs. Naive CD4+ cells and diversity were both higher in long-lived donors than in aged donors. A roughly linear age-dependent decrease characterized TCR beta diversity per million T cells.

The TCR was taken from a woman aged 55-70 years in good health. The chain joins TRBV6-5 to TRBJ2-7; D may be TRBD1 (5 bases). The sample comprised blood. CDR3 coding DNA: TGTGCCAGCAGTACGGACGCGGACAATGAGCAGTACTTC. Translated: CASSTDADNEQYF.